A selection of T cell receptor beta chains follows, all from one sample in a study of tumor and adjacent non-tumor tissue in lung cancer. TCRdb independently ran MiXCR on the multiplex PCR reads; one entry per CDR3 protein. The table has more than 35,000 distinct CDR3 sequences, roughly 60% seen once. What was sequenced was distant non-tumor lung tissue. Every receptor here comes from a woman aged 35 to 49 with non-small cell lung cancer. Both conserved end residues are part of each CDR3. The D gene is left open where the match is weak. Size values are once, few and many counts, or a class for expanded clones, and some rows have none.

TRBV6-1,-,TRBJ1-6,-,CTRRARGGYKSPLHF,TGTACCAGAAGAGCCAGGGGCGGATATAAATCACCCCTCCACTTT
TRBV6-2/TRBV6-3,TRBD1,TRBJ2-5,-,CASSPDRAYQEIQYF,TGTGCCAGCAGTCCGGACAGGGCATACCAAGAGATCCAGTACTTC
TRBV29-1,-,TRBJ1-5,-,CSVGERVNQPQHF,TGCAGCGTAGGGGAAAGGGTCAATCAGCCCCAACATTTT
TRBV6-1,TRBD1,TRBJ2-7,many,CASRGTGTGDDEQYF,TGTGCCAGCAGGGGAACCGGGACAGGGGACGACGAGCAGTACTTC
TRBV29-1,-,TRBJ2-5,few,CSVEHWGQETRYF,TGCAGCGTTGAGCATTGGGGACAAGAGACCCGGTACTTC
TRBV28,-,TRBJ2-2,few,CASSLWVTDDTGELFF,TGTGCCAGCAGTTTGTGGGTGACAGACGACACCGGGGAGCTGTTTTTT
TRBV29-1,-,TRBJ2-7,many,CSGSGGNNAYEQYF,TGCAGCGGGTCTGGCGGTAATAATGCCTACGAGCAGTACTTC
TRBV24-1,TRBD2,TRBJ2-1,-,CATSDSPTSGSYNGQFF,TGTGCCACCAGTGATTCCCCGACTAGCGGTTCCTACAATGGGCAGTTCTTC
TRBV9,-,TRBJ2-6,-,CASSVAIGSGANVQTF,-
TRBV28,-,TRBJ1-3,few,CASSSSTETRGNTIYF,TGTGCCAGCAGCTCCTCCACCGAAACGAGGGGAAACACCATATATTTT
TRBV6-1,-,TRBJ2-5,-,CASSYASPETLYF,TGTGCCAGCAGTTACGCTAGCCCCGAGACCCTGTACTTC
TRBV5-5,TRBD1,TRBJ2-7,-,CASRSGTDSYVQYF,TGTGCCAGCAGGTCCGGGACAGACTCCTACGTGCAGTACTTC
TRBV11-2,-,TRBJ1-6,-,CTSDSWGSNSPLHF,TGTACCAGCGACTCATGGGGATCAAATTCACCCCTCCACTTT
TRBV7-6,-,TRBJ2-5,-,CASSSGRFPQETQYF,TGTGCCAGCAGCTCCGGACGGTTTCCCCAAGAGACCCAGTACTTC
TRBV29-1,TRBD1,TRBJ1-1,-,CSVAGQGDGAFF,TGCAGCGTCGCTGGACAGGGAGACGGAGCTTTCTTT
TRBV10-3,TRBD2,TRBJ2-1,few,CVAGVAGGPGERFF,TGTGTCGCCGGAGTAGCGGGAGGGCCAGGTGAGCGGTTCTTC
TRBV30,-,TRBJ1-1,many,CAWIRNTEAFF,TGTGCCTGGATCAGGAACACTGAAGCTTTCTTT
TRBV11-2,-,TRBJ1-1,few,CASNSGFEAFF,TGTGCCAGCAATTCGGGGTTTGAAGCTTTCTTT
TRBV20-1,-,TRBJ1-1,many,CSARDLREVAFF,TGCAGTGCTAGAGATCTGAGGGAGGTAGCTTTCTTT
TRBV4-1,-,TRBJ1-1,few,CGSSPQQGVNTEAFF,TGCGGCAGCAGCCCACAACAGGGAGTGAACACTGAAGCTTTCTTT
TRBV5-1,-,TRBJ2-7,many,CASSLEVAGEQYF,TGCGCCAGCAGCTTGGAGGTGGCAGGGGAGCAGTACTTC
TRBV9,TRBD1,TRBJ1-1,many,CASSPPSTGAEAFF,TGTGCCAGCAGCCCGCCTTCGACAGGGGCTGAAGCTTTCTTT
TRBV11-2,-,TRBJ2-3,-,CGSSQRASPADTQYF,TGTGGCAGCAGCCAACGGGCTAGCCCAGCAGATACGCAGTATTTT
TRBV28,-,TRBJ2-3,-,CATKWVQGTDMQYF,TGTGCCACCAAATGGGTTCAGGGCACAGATATGCAGTATTTT
TRBV28,-,TRBJ2-7,-,CATRGQWVHEQYF,TGTGCCACCCGAGGACAGTGGGTCCACGAGCAGTACTTC
TRBV5-1,TRBD1,TRBJ1-1,-,CANSPGQGKAEAFF,TGCGCCAACAGCCCGGGACAGGGGAAGGCTGAAGCTTTCTTT
TRBV29-1,TRBD2,TRBJ2-7,medium-sized,CSAARTSGKRAYEQYF,TGCAGCGCCGCCCGCACTAGCGGGAAGAGAGCCTACGAGCAGTACTTC
TRBV18,TRBD1,TRBJ1-2,-,CASSPGQEVDGYTF,TGTGCCAGCTCACCCGGACAGGAGGTGGATGGCTACACCTTC
TRBV20-1,-,TRBJ1-4,few,CSARRGVNEKLFF,TGCAGTGCTAGGAGGGGGGTTAATGAAAAACTGTTTTTT
TRBV11-2,-,TRBJ2-7,few,CASSLPALSHEQYF,TGTGCCAGCAGCTTACCGGCACTGAGCCACGAGCAGTACTTC
TRBV12-3/TRBV12-4,-,TRBJ1-2,-,CVSSFGHPAGYTF,TGTGTCAGCAGTTTTGGACACCCTGCGGGCTACACCTTC
TRBV20-1,-,TRBJ1-5,few,CSASAVSNQPQHF,TGCAGTGCTAGTGCGGTTAGCAATCAGCCCCAGCATTTT
TRBV28,TRBD1,TRBJ2-1,-,CASRSAGGSSYNEQFF,TGTGCCAGCAGATCTGCAGGGGGCTCATCCTACAATGAGCAGTTCTTC
TRBV6-5,TRBD1,TRBJ1-6,many,CASRDRADSPLHF,TGTGCCAGCAGAGACAGGGCTGATTCACCCCTCCACTTT
TRBV6-5,TRBD1,TRBJ1-2,-,CASSYSKAGGYGHAF,TGTGCCAGCAGTTACTCGAAGGCAGGGGGCTATGGCCACGCCTTC
TRBV11-2,TRBD1,TRBJ2-5,-,CASSLGGREAQYF,TGTGCCAGCAGTTTAGGGGGCCGAGAGGCCCAGTACTTC
TRBV5-6,-,TRBJ2-1,many,CASSLFGVVGQFF,TGTGCCAGCAGCTTGTTCGGGGTAGTGGGGCAGTTCTTC
TRBV24-1,-,TRBJ2-5,-,CATSCNQETQYF,TGTGCCACCAGCTGCAACCAAGAGACCCAGTACTTC
TRBV5-5,-,TRBJ2-2,-,CASSLVPHTRELFF,TGTGCCAGCAGCTTGGTTCCCCACACCAGGGAGCTGTTTTTT
TRBV5-6,-,TRBJ2-7,many,CASSLVGLDSYEQYF,TGTGCCAGCAGCTTGGTCGGTCTAGACTCCTACGAGCAGTACTTC
TRBV4-2,-,TRBJ1-2,-,CVSNQDSGLGGYGYTF,TGTGTCAGCAACCAAGACTCCGGACTCGGCGGCTATGGCTACACCTTC
TRBV20-1,-,TRBJ1-2,many,CSARAPDSLIYGYTF,TGCAGTGCTAGAGCCCCGGACAGTTTGATCTATGGCTACACCTTC
TRBV2,TRBD1,TRBJ1-2,many,CAAGGGLANYGYTF,TGTGCCGCAGGGGGGGGATTAGCTAACTATGGCTACACCTTC